The present entry profiles one T cell receptor (beta chain) with its context. The table came from immunoSEQ multiplex PCR; TCRdb's copy has only in-frame clones and leaves some out. The repertoire holds approximately 300,000 clones, with around 90% as singletons. The data derive from a study of blood T cell repertoires in COVID-19. As for the study in general: The United States, Italy and Spain provided the acute and convalescent COVID-19 samples.

The junction had 2 bases not matched to a gene; V was cut back by 8 bases and J by 4 bases. CDR1 is ENHRY, CDR2 SYGVKD, per germline. This CDR3 spans 12 amino acids. The TCR was taken from a man aged 60 to 75 who had recovered from COVID-19. The rearrangement uses TRBV10-3 and TRBJ2-1; 7 nucleotides match TRBD1. Sequenced input: PBMCs or T cells enriched from blood (not recorded which). CDR3: CAIGTAYNEQFF. For the CDR3, the DNA is TGTGCCATCGGGACAGCTTACAATGAGCAGTTCTTC.